The 20 T cell receptor beta chains below were found in one sample sequenced in a study of T-cell memory formation after mild COVID-19. In TCRdb, the 5' RACE reads were re-called with MiXCR into one record per CDR3 protein. Here the sample spans 350,000 to 450,000 distinct CDR3 sequences, approximately 20% being singletons. Sequenced sample: PBMCs or a T cell subset sorted from them (not recorded which). The origin of the receptors is an adult woman who had mild COVID-19 (a few samples of this study predate the infection). Cell type and time point are not known.

This clonotype was counted only a few times. This sequence joins TRBV2 and TRBJ1-5; no definite D call. CDR1 SNHLY and CDR2 FYNNEI come from the germline V gene. The CDR3 covers 15 residues. V was pared by 6 bases and J by 7 bases, with 19 bases between. The CDR3 region is CASRPQGKPGQPQHF. CDR3 nucleotide sequence: TGTGCCAGCAGGCCCCAAGGGAAACCCGGGCAGCCCCAGCATTTT.

The table lists this clonotype with many counts. The chain joins TRBV5-1 to TRBJ1-3; D gene uncertain. V lost 6 bases to trimming and J lost 0 bases, with 13 bases between them. This CDR3 has 15 residues. Germline-derived CDR1 and CDR2 are SGHRS and YFSETQ. The DNA of the CDR3 is TGCGCCAGCACCGTCGACGGAAGCTCTGGAAACACCATATATTTT. Its protein is CASTVDGSSGNTIYF.

The table lists this clonotype with many counts. V gene TRBV24-1 combines with J gene TRBJ1-5; D ambiguous. This CDR3 comprises 13 residues. The germline gives CDR1 KGHDR, CDR2 SFDVKD. Trimming removed 0 bases from V and 3 bases from J, with 2 bases in between. The CDR3 is CATSDLSNQPQHF. The CDR3 DNA sequence: TGTGCCACCAGTGATTTGTCCAATCAGCCCCAGCATTTT.

The chain couples TRBV5-5 to TRBJ2-7, with TRBD1 as a possible D gene (6 bases). Trimming stripped 6 bases from V and 3 bases from J, with 22 bases between. Germline CDR1 reads SGHKS; CDR2 reads YYEKEE (reference sequence). The CDR3 length is 16 residues. CDR3 residues: CASTPVQGTGFYEQYF. The CDR3 DNA reads TGTGCCAGCACCCCCGTTCAGGGGACCGGGTTCTACGAGCAGTACTTC.

This chain joins TRBV6-5 and TRBJ1-1, with D possibly matching TRBD1 (5 bases). Germline CDR1 is MNHEY and CDR2 is SVGAGI. Trimming stripped 6 bases from V and 6 bases from J, with 11 bases between. The CDR3 spans 12 residues. CDR3 protein: CASRGGKSEAFF. For the CDR3, the DNA is TGTGCCAGCAGGGGGGGGAAGTCTGAAGCTTTCTTT.

The rearrangement joins TRBV20-1 to TRBJ1-5, with 8 bases identical to TRBD1. The V gene's germline CDR1 is DFQATT and CDR2 SNEGSKA (reference sequence). Trimming at V came to 5 bases and at J to 0 bases, leaving 6 bases not matched to a gene. This CDR3 is 15 amino acids long. CDR3 sequence (DNA): TGCAGTGCTCCGCCCGGACAGGGTAGCAATCAGCCCCAGCATTTT. This translates into CSAPPGQGSNQPQHF.

This clonotype has only a few counts. This rearrangement joins TRBV5-1 to TRBJ2-3, with D possibly TRBD1 on 5 matching bases. V was cut by 0 bases and J by 0 bases, with 11 bases left in between. CDR1 SGHRS and CDR2 YFSETQ come from the germline V gene. The CDR3 length is 16 residues. CDR3 residues: CASSLGVRTSTDTQYF. The CDR3 DNA reads as TGCGCCAGCAGCTTGGGAGTTCGGACAAGCACAGATACGCAGTATTTT. Drawing the rest from reference TRBV5-1 and TRBJ2-3, the complete variable domain is KAGVTQTPRYLIKTRGQQVTLSCSPISGHRSVSWYQQTPGQGLQFLFEYFSETQRNKGNFPGRFSGRQFSNSRSEMNVSTLELGDSALYLCASSLGVRTSTDTQYFGPGTRLTVL.

This chain links TRBV9 with TRBJ2-7; TRBD1 agrees at 9 bases. The CDR3 sequence is 15 residues long. V was pared by 3 bases and J by 1 base, with 5 bases of the junction left unmatched. Germline V lookup: CDR1 SGDLS, CDR2 YYNGEE. The chain's CDR3 is CASSGGQGFSYEQYF. CDR3 nucleotide sequence: TGTGCCAGCAGCGGGGGACAGGGTTTTTCCTACGAGCAGTACTTC.

This clonotype occurred a few times. The junction departs from germline at one end; a sequencing error may be responsible. The rearrangement joins TRBV7-2 to TRBJ1-2, with D possibly matching TRBD1 (5 bases). The CDR3 has 16 amino acids. Germline loops: CDR1 SGHTA, CDR2 FQGNSA. The CDR3 region has the DNA TGTGCCAGCAGCCCCCCCCCGGGCCAGGGTAACGATGGCTACACCTTC. It encodes CASSPPPGQGNDGYTF.

This clonotype was seen more than once but under ten times. This chain joins TRBV12-3 or TRBV12-4 and TRBJ2-3; TRBD2 might be the D (6 bases). Deletions cut 8 bases from V and 3 bases from J, with 18 bases between. CDR3 length: 15 residues. The CDR3, as DNA: TGTGCCAGCCCCGTTCTGGGGGGATTTACAGATACGCAGTATTTT. It codes for CASPVLGGFTDTQYF.

This rearrangement joins TRBV7-2 to TRBJ1-2; D unclear. The CDR3 is 13 residues long. Per the germline V gene, CDR1 is SGHTA and CDR2 is FQGNSA. Trimming removed 5 bases at V and 5 bases at J, with 12 bases between. The CDR3 DNA sequence: TGTGCCAGCAGCCTCTCGGAAGGGTATGGCTACACCTTC. Translation: CASSLSEGYGYTF.

This clonotype was observed many times. The genes are TRBV12-3 or TRBV12-4 and TRBJ2-6; 7 nucleotides agree with TRBD1. V shed 5 bases and J 2 bases; nucleotides not matched to a gene: 0. The CDR3 is 14 residues long. CDR3 sequence reads: CASSQGAGANVLTF. The CDR3 DNA sequence: TGTGCCAGCAGTCAGGGGGCTGGGGCCAACGTCCTGACTTTC.

The chain links TRBV7-9 to TRBJ2-5; D ambiguous. This CDR3 has 14 residues. Germline V lookup: CDR1 SEHNR, CDR2 FQNEAQ (reference sequence). The ends were cut back, 2 bases at V and 1 base at J, with 8 bases in the middle. In nucleotides, the CDR3 is TGTGCCAGCAGCTTAACGCCCCCCCAAGAGACCCAGTACTTC. This gives the protein CASSLTPPQETQYF. The full variable domain, its missing parts supplied by reference TRBV7-9 and TRBJ2-5, is DTGVSQNPRHKITKRGQNVTFRCDPISEHNRLYWYRQTLGQGPEFLTYFQNEAQLEKSRLLSDRFSAERPKGSFSTLEIQRTEQGDSAMYLCASSLTPPQETQYFGPGTRLLVL.

This clonotype has only a few counts. V is TRBV12-3 or TRBV12-4 and J is TRBJ1-1, with 7 bases aligning to TRBD1. The V and J ends lost 3 bases and 6 bases, in that order; junction bases with no gene match: 4. This CDR3 comprises 13 residues. The chain's CDR3 is CASSFRGDAEAFF. CDR3 sequence (DNA): TGTGCCAGCAGTTTCAGGGGGGATGCTGAAGCTTTCTTT.

The chain recombines TRBV7-2 with TRBJ2-2, with 7 bases aligning to TRBD1. The CDR3 length is 15 residues. Germline CDR1 SGHTA, CDR2 FQGNSA. Trimming removed 0 bases from V and 7 bases from J; junction bases left unmatched: 5. Written as DNA, the CDR3 is TGTGCCAGCAGCTTAGCCGAGGGGGCCGGCGGGGAGCTGTTTTTT. Its translation is CASSLAEGAGGELFF.

This clonotype has more than one count but fewer than ten. DNA for the CDR3: TGTGCCAGCAGCCTTTGGGACCCATCCGGGGAGCTGTTTTTT. Translated, it gives CASSLWDPSGELFF. The chain joins TRBV5-8 to TRBJ2-2, with D tentatively TRBD1 or TRBD2 (5 bases each). This CDR3 region has 14 residues. The germline CDR1 and CDR2 sequences are SGHTS and YDEGEE. V was shortened by 4 bases and J by 6 bases, with 13 bases between the two germline ends.

The chain couples TRBV6-2 or TRBV6-3 to TRBJ2-1, with 9 nucleotides matching TRBD1. Per the germline V gene, CDR1 is MNHEY and CDR2 is SVGEGT. V was pared by 8 bases and J by 2 bases, with 4 bases of the junction left unmatched. The CDR3 extends over 14 amino acids. CDR3 bases: TGTGCCAGCTCCCGGACAGGGGCCTACAATGAGCAGTTCTTC. Its translation: CASSRTGAYNEQFF.

This chain uses TRBV21-1 with TRBJ2-5; no check of the table's D call, TRBD1, against the DNA was made. TRBV21-1 is described as a pseudogene. This CDR3 has 16 residues. CDR3 loop: CASSKAPGQPQETQYF. The CDR3 DNA sequence: TGTGCCAGCAGCAAAGCCCCTGGGCAGCCTCAAGAGACCCAGTACTTC.

The sample holds a few counts of this clonotype. The V gene is TRBV12-3 or TRBV12-4, the J gene TRBJ1-1; the D is unclear. The ends were cut back, 7 bases at V and 3 bases at J, with 12 bases in the middle. The CDR3 is 13 amino acids. Written as DNA, the CDR3 is TGTGCCAGCAAATGGGAGGCGGACACTGAAGCTTTCTTT. Its protein is CASKWEADTEAFF.

This rearrangement joins TRBV12-3 or TRBV12-4 to TRBJ2-2; D uncertain. With 7 bases removed from V and 1 base from J, the gap between germline ends came to 19 bases. The CDR3 totals 17 residues. The CDR3 sequence: CASILGLSELNTGELFF. CDR3 nucleotide sequence: TGTGCCAGCATCCTGGGGTTGTCGGAGTTGAACACCGGGGAGCTGTTTTTT.